The 26 T cell receptor beta chains given below trace back to one sample, sequenced in a study of sequential checkpoint blockade in melanoma. Treatment specified: randomized to nivolumab then ipilimumab (arm A) or the reverse (arm B). Generated by immunoSEQ multiplex PCR, the TCRdb table keeps only in-frame clones and is missing some. The data hold 6,600 or so clones, with approximately 51% observed a single time. The source was CD8+ T cells sorted from blood (inferred from file names), collected from a patient given nivolumab and ipilimumab in sequence. The receptor set was obtained from a human donor with melanoma.

The chain has TRBV28 and TRBJ1-4; weak D call: TRBD1 (5 bases). Trimming cost V 4 bases and J 6 bases, with 15 bases left between them. CDR1 and CDR2 (germline): MDHEN, SYDVKM. This CDR3 region has 15 residues. The CDR3 region has the DNA TGTGCCAGCAGTTCCCTAATGGGGCCAGATGAAAAACTGTTTTTT. Its translation: CASSSLMGPDEKLFF.

The genes are TRBV7-9 and TRBJ1-1; unclear D gene. The germline CDR1 and CDR2 sequences are SEHNR and FQNEAQ (reference sequence). Trimming took off 7 bases at V and 4 bases at J, with 10 bases between the two ends. This CDR3 comprises 12 residues. The CDR3, as DNA: TGTGCCAGCAAGAGAGGGAGCACTGAAGCTTTCTTT. Translation gives CASKRGSTEAFF.

This chain connects TRBV28 to TRBJ2-5; 8 positions match TRBD2. J was trimmed by 5 bases and V by 5 bases; bases with no gene match: 13. This CDR3 contains 16 residues. Germline CDR1 MDHEN, CDR2 SYDVKM. CDR3 DNA sequence: TGTGCCAGCAGTCCTCGGGGGGGCCGGAGTCGGGAGACCCAGTACTTC. Protein product: CASSPRGGRSRETQYF.

This clone is medium-sized. The chain carries TRBV4-1 and TRBJ1-5, with D possibly TRBD1 on 5 matching bases. Germline V lookup: CDR1 MGHRA, CDR2 YSYEKL. CDR3 length equals 14 residues. The V end lost 5 bases, the J end lost 0 bases, and 8 bases lay between the germline ends. The CDR3 sequence is CASSTQDSNQPQHF. DNA of the CDR3: TGCGCCAGCAGCACACAGGATAGCAATCAGCCCCAGCATTTT.

The V and J genes are TRBV5-6 and TRBJ1-2; D is uncertain. Per the germline V gene, CDR1 is SGHDT and CDR2 is YYEEEE. Trimming took 7 bases from V and 2 from J, leaving 12 bases between them. The CDR3 extends over 13 amino acids. This CDR3 is CASGEITNYGYTF. In DNA, the CDR3 is TGTGCCAGCGGAGAAATTACAAACTATGGCTACACCTTC. Full variable domain (rest looked up from reference TRBV5-6 and TRBJ1-2): DAGVTQSPTHLIKTRGQQVTLRCSPKSGHDTVSWYQQALGQGPQFIFQYYEEEERQRGNFPDRFSGHQFPNYSSELNVNALLLGDSALYLCASGEITNYGYTFGSGTRLTVV.

The J gene is TRBJ2-7, the V gene TRBV27, with D tentatively TRBD2 (5 bases). The CDR3 extends over 14 amino acids. V was shortened by 5 bases and J by 2 bases, with 13 bases between the two germline ends. Germline CDR1 reads MNHEY; CDR2 reads SMNVEV (reference sequence). CDR3 sequence: CASSIRAATYEQYF. The DNA of the CDR3 is TGTGCCAGCAGTATCCGAGCGGCTACCTACGAGCAGTACTTC.

The chain links TRBV5-1 to TRBJ2-7, with 8 bases identical to TRBD2. CDR1 is SGHRS and CDR2 is YFSETQ in the germline V gene. V shed 0 bases and J 2 bases; nucleotides not matched to a gene: 7. The CDR3 is 16 residues long. In nucleotides, the CDR3 is TGCGCCAGCAGCTTGGAAAATAGCGGGGTCCCCTACGAGCAGTACTTC. It encodes CASSLENSGVPYEQYF.

The chain employs TRBV5-6 and TRBJ2-1; 11 bases fit TRBD2. Germline V CDR1 and CDR2: SGHDT, YYEEEE. CDR3 length: 16 amino acids. V gave up 5 bases and J gave up 1 base; unmatched junction bases: 5. CDR3 amino acids: CASRASSGGSYNEQFF. In nucleotides, the CDR3 is TGTGCCAGCAGAGCTTCTAGCGGGGGGTCCTACAATGAGCAGTTCTTC.

The chain combines TRBV28 with TRBJ1-5; TRBD1 is a possible D gene (5 bases). The CDR3 consists of 16 residues. The ends were cut back, 7 bases at V and 3 bases at J, with 19 bases in the middle. Germline V gene data show CDR1 as MDHEN and CDR2 as SYDVKM. The CDR3 reads CASIFEGTTPNQPQHF. CDR3 DNA sequence: TGTGCCAGCATTTTCGAGGGGACTACACCCAATCAGCCCCAGCATTTT.

The chain links TRBV7-6 to TRBJ2-5; 10 bases align to TRBD2. This CDR3 comprises 18 residues. Unmatched junction bases numbered 14, after V lost 3 bases and J lost 4 bases. The germline V gene encodes CDR1 SGHVS and CDR2 FNYEAQ. This CDR3 is CASSFSRVVAGGPETQYF. DNA of the CDR3: TGTGCCAGCAGCTTTTCTCGGGTGGTAGCGGGAGGCCCAGAGACCCAGTACTTC.

This clone was recorded a few times. This rearrangement joins TRBV7-8 to TRBJ2-5; 12 nucleotides line up with TRBD2. Germline lookup yields CDR1 SGHVS and CDR2 FQNEAQ. V lost 1 base to trimming and J lost 3 bases; unmatched junction nucleotides: 0. CDR3 length equals 15 residues. In DNA form, the CDR3 reads TGTGCCAGCAGCTTAGGACTAGCGGGGGAAGAGACCCAGTACTTC. It translates to CASSLGLAGEETQYF.

V is TRBV13 and J is TRBJ2-7, with D perhaps TRBD2 (6 bases). The germline gives CDR1 PRHDT, CDR2 FYEKMQ (reference sequence). The CDR3 covers 15 residues. V was clipped by 3 bases and J by 2 bases, with 14 bases between them. CDR3 sequence reads: CASSFIRERPYEQYF. DNA of the CDR3: TGTGCCAGCAGCTTCATCCGGGAGAGGCCCTACGAGCAGTACTTC.

This clone is medium-sized. This chain joins TRBV4-3 and TRBJ1-2; 7 bases align to TRBD1. This CDR3 region has 15 residues. V dropped 3 bases and J dropped 1; count of bases not matched to a gene: 5. Germline values: CDR1 LGHNA, CDR2 YSLEER. CDR3 coding DNA: TGCGCCAGCAGCCACGACAGGGTAGTTAACTATGGCTACACCTTC. Protein: CASSHDRVVNYGYTF.

The chain links TRBV7-9 to TRBJ1-1; D is perhaps TRBD1 (6 bases). Germline assignment: CDR1 SEHNR and CDR2 FQNEAQ (reference sequence). V dropped 4 bases and J dropped 1 base, with 13 bases sitting between them. This CDR3 is 15 amino acids long. CDR3 in DNA: TGTGCCAGCAGCTCCCAGGTGACAGGGAACACTGAAGCTTTCTTT. It translates to CASSSQVTGNTEAFF.

The rearrangement uses TRBV19 and TRBJ2-7, with a tentative D call TRBD1 (5 bases). CDR3 size: 14 residues. Trimming stripped 1 base from V and 5 bases from J, with 12 bases between. Germline V gives CDR1 LNHDA, CDR2 SQIVND (reference sequence). The CDR3 sequence is CASSIALGRDEQYF. Written as DNA, the CDR3 is TGTGCCAGTAGTATAGCCCTGGGGCGCGACGAGCAGTACTTC.

CDR3 residues: CASSYGTAAYEQYF. The CDR3 region has the DNA TGTGCCAGCAGCTATGGGACAGCGGCCTACGAGCAGTACTTC. The chain joins TRBV5-4 to TRBJ2-7, with 7 bases lining up with TRBD1. The CDR3 contains 14 residues. J lost 2 bases, V lost 3 bases, and 5 bases had no gene match. The germline V gene has CDR1 SGHNT and CDR2 YYREEE (reference sequence).

This chain joins TRBV28 and TRBJ2-7; TRBD1 agrees at 9 bases. The CDR3 is 16 amino acids. Germline V gene lookup returns CDR1 MDHEN and CDR2 SYDVKM. J was trimmed by 5 bases and V by 3 bases; bases with no gene match: 11. In nucleotides, the CDR3 is TGTGCCAGCAGTTTTCGTTCCGGGACAGGGAACCACGAGCAGTACTTC. Protein: CASSFRSGTGNHEQYF. The variable domain in full, with the rest retrieved from reference TRBV28 and TRBJ2-7, is DVKVTQSSRYLVKRTGEKVFLECVQDMDHENMFWYRQDPGLGLRLIYFSYDVKMKEKGDIPEGYSVSREKKERFSLILESASTNQTSMYLCASSFRSGTGNHEQYFGPGTRLTVT.

The sample holds a few counts of this clone. J is TRBJ2-7 and V is TRBV4-3, with 8 bases fitting TRBD1. Germline CDR1 is LGHNA and CDR2 is YSLEER. Germline trimming cut 2 bases from V and 4 bases from J; bases unmatched to any gene: 4. CDR3 length equals 14 residues. CDR3 amino acids: CASSQSRGLYEQYF. The CDR3 coding sequence is TGCGCCAGCAGCCAAAGCAGGGGGCTGTACGAGCAGTACTTC.

The V call is TRBV6-4, the J call TRBJ2-2; 7 bases map to TRBD2. Germline V gene data show CDR1 as MRHNA and CDR2 as SNTAGT. V shed 4 bases, J shed 3 bases, and the junction held 2 bases outside the gene matches. CDR3 size: 14 residues. CDR3 protein: CASSVLADTGELFF. The CDR3 region has the DNA TGTGCCAGCAGTGTCCTAGCGGACACCGGGGAGCTGTTTTTT.

The chain combines TRBV30 with TRBJ2-1, with TRBD2 matching over 9 bases. This CDR3 is built from 15 residues. From germline, CDR1 is GTSNPN and CDR2 SVGIG (reference sequence). V shed 3 bases and J 2 bases; nucleotides not matched to a gene: 5. CDR3 bases: TGTGCCTGGAGGGCGGGACTAGCCCCCTACAATGAGCAGTTCTTC. This translates into CAWRAGLAPYNEQFF.

This clone was found a few times. The CDR3 coding sequence is TGTGCCAGCAGCTTGGGACTAGCATACAATGAGCAGTTCTTC. This sequence encodes CASSLGLAYNEQFF. The chain recombines TRBV6-1 with TRBJ2-1, with 9 bases that match TRBD2. CDR1 is MNHNS and CDR2 is SASEGT in the germline V gene. J was trimmed by 4 bases and V by 6 bases; bases with no gene match: 4. The CDR3 has 14 residues.

The V call is TRBV10-3, the J call TRBJ2-1; 9 bases line up with TRBD2. J lost 0 bases, V lost 5 bases, and 11 bases had no gene match. The V gene's germline CDR1 is ENHRY and CDR2 SYGVKD. The CDR3 length is 18 residues. The CDR3: CAISRGAGGSSSYNEQFF. The CDR3 bases are TGTGCCATCAGTCGGGGAGCGGGGGGCTCGAGCTCCTACAATGAGCAGTTCTTC.

The chain uses TRBV2 and TRBJ2-7; no clear D gene. Trimming took off 7 bases at V and 3 bases at J, with 7 bases between the two ends. Germline CDR1 is SNHLY and CDR2 is FYNNEI. This CDR3 has 11 amino acids. The CDR3 nucleotides are TGTGCCAGCACCGACAACTACGAGCAGTACTTC. This gives the protein CASTDNYEQYF.

The chain carries TRBV4-2 and TRBJ2-5, with TRBD2 as a possible D gene (7 bases). CDR1 is LGHNA and CDR2 is YNFKEQ in the germline V gene. Trimming left V 1 base short and J 1 base short, with 10 bases between. The CDR3 length is 15 residues. The CDR3 loop is CASSQGGGLQETQYF. The CDR3 DNA follows: TGTGCCAGCAGCCAAGGCGGGGGCCTCCAAGAGACCCAGTACTTC.

This clone has a handful of counts. This CDR3 is CASSFQPGEQYF. CDR3 in DNA: TGTGCCAGCAGTTTCCAGCCGGGGGAGCAGTACTTC. The chain links TRBV28 to TRBJ2-7; tentative D call: TRBD2 (5 bases). The CDR3 has 12 amino acids. The germline V gene has CDR1 MDHEN and CDR2 SYDVKM. Trimming removed 3 bases at V and 7 bases at J, with 10 bases between.

This clone was recorded once. V and J are TRBV4-2 and TRBJ1-4, with D possibly TRBD1 on 6 matching bases. The CDR3 is made up of 16 amino acids. Trimming removed 1 base from V and 12 bases from J, with 21 bases in between. Per germline, CDR1 LGHNA and CDR2 YNFKEQ. The CDR3 region is CASSQVSGTLMKELFF. CDR3 nucleotide sequence: TGTGCCAGCAGCCAAGTCTCCGGGACACTAATGAAGGAACTGTTTTTT.